The 5 T cell receptor beta chains below come from one sample, sequenced in a study of blood T cell repertoires in COVID-19. Clones were read by immunoSEQ multiplex PCR, and TCRdb kept only the in-frame ones, dropping some. The sample lists about 250,000 clones; around 89% were seen once. Sequenced: peripheral blood. Receptors originate from a woman aged 60 to 75 with COVID-19, enrolled during active disease.

The V gene is TRBV19, the J gene TRBJ1-5, with 8 bases lining up with TRBD1. The CDR3 is 16 amino acids. Per the germline V gene, CDR1 is LNHDA and CDR2 is SQIVND (reference sequence). The junction had 7 bases not matched to a gene; V was cut back by 6 bases and J by 0 bases. CDR3 in amino acids: CASSRTGSSSNQPQHF. For the CDR3, the DNA is TGTGCCAGTAGCCGGACAGGGTCCTCTAGCAATCAGCCCCAGCATTTT.

The V and J genes are TRBV6-5 and TRBJ2-3; TRBD1 is a possible D gene (6 bases). The length of the CDR3 is 15 residues. The V end was cut by 8 bases, the J end by 2 bases, with 17 bases between. CDR1 MNHEY and CDR2 SVGAGI come from the germline V gene. CDR3: CASRLPGAHTDTQYF. As DNA, the CDR3 is TGTGCCAGCCGCTTGCCAGGGGCCCACACAGATACGCAGTATTTT.

The chain is built from TRBV5-1 and TRBJ1-6; 10 nucleotides match TRBD1. Germline trimming cut 3 bases from V and 9 bases from J; bases unmatched to any gene: 9. Looked up from germline, CDR1 is SGHRS and CDR2 is YFSETQ. The CDR3 totals 16 residues. As DNA, the CDR3 is TGCGCCAGCAGCTCCAATCCGACAGGGGGCGGTTCACCCCTCCACTTT. Its translation: CASSSNPTGGGSPLHF.

This clone showed up just once. Other DNA sequences in this specimen translate into the identical CDR3. This rearrangement joins TRBV5-1 to TRBJ1-1, with D uncertain. Germline V lookup: CDR1 SGHRS, CDR2 YFSETQ. The CDR3 sequence is 14 residues long. V lost 0 bases, J lost 0 bases, and 6 bases lay in between. The chain's CDR3 is CASSLGGMNTEAFF. The CDR3 region has the DNA TGCGCCAGCAGCTTGGGAGGAATGAACACTGAAGCTTTCTTT.

V and J are TRBV2 and TRBJ1-2; 9 nucleotides match TRBD1. The V segment lost 7 bases and the J segment 4 bases; nucleotides outside the gene matches: 7. This CDR3 is 14 amino acids long. Germline values: CDR1 SNHLY, CDR2 FYNNEI. The CDR3 here is CASTPGQGSYGYTF. CDR3 bases: TGTGCCAGCACCCCGGGACAGGGTTCCTATGGCTACACCTTC. The variable domain in full, completed from reference TRBV2 and TRBJ1-2, reads EPEVTQTPSHQVTQMGQEVILRCVPISNHLYFYWYRQILGQKVEFLVSFYNNEISEKSEIFDDQFSVERPDGSNFTLKIRSTKLEDSAMYFCASTPGQGSYGYTFGSGTRLTVV.